The clone carrying this T cell receptor (beta chain) has just a few counts. These data belong to a study of PD-1 blockade in classical Hodgkin lymphoma. This CDR3 is built from 15 residues. Looked up from germline, CDR1 is SGHVS and CDR2 is FQNEAQ. V trimming: 1 base; J trimming: 2 bases; junction bases outside the gene matches: 5. Exposure to brentuximab vedotin varied, and each patient had relapsed following autologous stem cell transplantation. Sequencing was performed with immunoSEQ multiplex PCR; in TCRdb, only in-frame clones are kept and a portion is missing. The table records roughly 140,000 clones, approximately 80% of them present only once.

The genes are TRBV7-8 and TRBJ2-7; TRBD2 agrees at 7 bases. The receptor's source is a human donor with classical Hodgkin lymphoma. The source was peripheral blood mononuclear cells (PBMCs), collected before the second cycle of nivolumab. The CDR3 bases are TGTGCCAGCAGCTTAGGGCTAGCGGTTGCCTACGAGCAGTACTTC. Translated: CASSLGLAVAYEQYF.